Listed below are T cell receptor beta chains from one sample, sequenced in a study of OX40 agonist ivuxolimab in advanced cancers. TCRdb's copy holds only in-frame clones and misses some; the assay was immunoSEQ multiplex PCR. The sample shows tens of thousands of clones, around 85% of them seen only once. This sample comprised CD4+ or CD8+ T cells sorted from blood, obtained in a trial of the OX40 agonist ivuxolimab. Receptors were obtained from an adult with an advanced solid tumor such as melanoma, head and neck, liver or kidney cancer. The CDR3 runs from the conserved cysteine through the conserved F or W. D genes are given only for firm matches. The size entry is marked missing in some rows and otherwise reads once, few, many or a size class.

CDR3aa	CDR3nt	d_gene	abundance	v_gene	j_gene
CASSLYQRAYEQYF	TGCGCCAGCAGCTTGTACCAGCGGGCCTACGAGCAGTACTTC	-	-	TRBV5-1	TRBJ2-7
CASSGSTGGIDTQYF	TGTGCCAGCAGTGGTTCTACAGGGGGCATAGATACGCAGTATTTT	TRBD1	-	TRBV2	TRBJ2-3
CASSVEGYNSPLHF	TGTGCCAGCAGCGTAGAGGGGTATAATTCACCCCTCCACTTT	-	-	TRBV9	TRBJ1-6
CAITEMGGGSGELFF	TGTGCCATCACTGAAATGGGGGGCGGGTCCGGGGAGCTGTTTTTT	-	-	TRBV10-3	TRBJ2-2
CASSAMNTGELFF	TGCGCCAGCAGTGCAATGAACACCGGGGAGCTGTTTTTT	-	-	TRBV5-1	TRBJ2-2
CASSARDGLTFF	TGTGCCAGCAGCGCTAGGGACGGCCTTACGTTCTTC	-	-	TRBV7-2	TRBJ2-1
CASSLGGRATGELFF	TGCGCCAGCAGCTTGGGCGGGAGGGCCACCGGGGAGCTGTTTTTT	TRBD2	-	TRBV5-1	TRBJ2-2
CASSLGSGLAKNIQYF	TGCGCCAGCAGCTTGGGCTCAGGGCTAGCCAAAAACATTCAGTACTTC	-	-	TRBV5-1	TRBJ2-4
CASSFGRTTELFF	TGTGCCAGCAGCTTCGGACGGACGACGGAACTGTTTTTT	-	-	TRBV7-2	TRBJ1-4
CASSGQFYEQYF	TGTGCCAGCAGCGGACAGTTCTACGAGCAGTACTTC	-	-	TRBV28	TRBJ2-7
CASRSSPVTGELFF	TGTGCCAGCAGATCGTCCCCAGTAACCGGGGAGCTGTTTTTT	-	-	TRBV6-4	TRBJ2-2
CASRRDTYNSPLHF	TGTGCCAGCAGGAGGGACACCTATAATTCACCCCTCCACTTT	-	-	TRBV27	TRBJ1-6
CASSYSGTGNPSQYF	TGTGCCAGCAGTTACTCTGGGACAGGGAACCCATCGCAGTACTTC	TRBD1	-	TRBV6-6	TRBJ2-7
CASSLGQGFSGANVLTF	TGTGCCAGCAGCTTAGGACAGGGTTTCTCTGGGGCCAACGTCCTGACTTTC	TRBD1	-	TRBV7-2	TRBJ2-6
CASGSLGLGHQPQHF	TGTGCCAGCGGATCACTAGGGTTGGGTCATCAGCCCCAGCATTTT	-	once	TRBV28	TRBJ1-5
CAWSTGVAKNIQYF	TGTGCCTGGAGTACGGGAGTAGCCAAAAACATTCAGTACTTC	-	-	TRBV30	TRBJ2-4
CASSGGPSYEQYF	TGCGCCAGCAGCGGAGGACCATCCTACGAGCAGTACTTC	-	-	TRBV5-1	TRBJ2-7
CASSPYYRPDSVEQFF	TGTGCCAGCTCACCATATTACAGGCCCGATTCTGTTGAGCAGTTCTTC	-	once	TRBV18	TRBJ2-1
CASSPGGYEGSYEQYF	TGTGCCAGCAGCCCCGGCGGATATGAAGGCTCCTACGAGCAGTACTTC	-	-	TRBV5-4	TRBJ2-7
CSVAGRQGFGGYTF	TGCAGCGTTGCCGGCAGACAGGGGTTTGGCGGCTACACCTTC	TRBD1	-	TRBV29-1	TRBJ1-2
CASSLTGVNTEAFF	TGTGCCAGCAGCTTAACGGGGGTCAACACTGAAGCTTTCTTT	-	-	TRBV7-3	TRBJ1-1
CSVDSAGVGGYTF	TGCAGCGTTGATTCGGCAGGGGTTGGTGGCTACACCTTC	-	-	TRBV29-1	TRBJ1-2
CASSLRPLNTGELFF	TGTGCCAGCAGCTTAAGACCATTAAACACCGGGGAGCTGTTTTTT	-	-	TRBV7-3	TRBJ2-2
CASSLGGGKSYEQYF	TGCGCCAGCAGCTTGGGAGGGGGCAAATCCTACGAGCAGTACTTC	TRBD1	few	TRBV5-1	TRBJ2-7
CASSPQGLLNNEQFF	TGTGCCAGCAGCCCCCAAGGACTACTTAACAATGAGCAGTTCTTC	-	-	TRBV7-3	TRBJ2-1
CASSAQGDSETQYF	TGTGCCAGCAGCGCCCAGGGGGATAGCGAGACCCAGTACTTC	TRBD1	-	TRBV7-2	TRBJ2-5
CASSKGTTYEQYF	TGTGCCAGCAGTAAAGGGACGACCTACGAGCAGTACTTC	-	-	TRBV28	TRBJ2-7
CASSPTVGVAHSPLHF	TGTGCCAGCTCACCGACAGTCGGAGTAGCCCATTCACCCCTCCACTTT	-	-	TRBV18	TRBJ1-6
CASSLAWRVEQYF	TGTGCCAGCAGCTTAGCGTGGCGGGTGGAGCAGTACTTC	-	once	TRBV7-9	TRBJ2-7
CASSLRGGFTGELFF	TGTGCCAGCAGCTTACGAGGGGGCTTCACCGGGGAGCTGTTTTTT	TRBD1	-	TRBV7-6	TRBJ2-2
CATSRDLIRTGDGYTF	TGTGCCACCAGCAGAGATTTAATTAGGACAGGGGACGGCTACACCTTC	TRBD1	-	TRBV15	TRBJ1-2
CASCPRDYSFYEQYF	TGCGCCAGCTGCCCCCGGGACTACTCCTTCTACGAGCAGTACTTC	TRBD2	-	TRBV5-1	TRBJ2-7
CASSLEGQGYNEQFF	TGCGCCAGCAGCCTAGAGGGACAGGGGTACAATGAGCAGTTCTTC	TRBD1	once	TRBV4-1	TRBJ2-1
CASSLYGDGRQYF	TGCGCCAGCAGCCTATATGGGGACGGAAGGCAGTACTTC	-	-	TRBV5-1	TRBJ2-7
CASSYVASGGNEQFF	TGTGCCAGCAGTTACGTCGCTAGCGGGGGCAATGAGCAGTTCTTC	TRBD2	-	TRBV6-6	TRBJ2-1
CASSRDFEAFF	TGTGCCAGTAGCCGGGACTTTGAAGCTTTCTTT	-	-	TRBV19	TRBJ1-1
CASSATGLNTEAFF	TGTGCCAGCAGTGCGACAGGCTTGAACACTGAAGCTTTCTTT	-	-	TRBV6-6	TRBJ1-1
CASSPQSGAGEKLFF	TGTGCCAGCTCACCACAGTCGGGGGCAGGTGAAAAACTGTTTTTT	-	-	TRBV18	TRBJ1-4
CASTGGGLDSYNEQFF	TGCGCCAGCACTGGTGGGGGACTAGACTCCTACAATGAGCAGTTCTTC	TRBD2	once	TRBV28	TRBJ2-1
CASSLVPELGEKLFF	TGTGCCAGCAGCTTAGTTCCGGAATTGGGGGAAAAACTGTTTTTT	-	few	TRBV7-8	TRBJ1-4
CASRGGGRVNTGELFF	TGTGCCAGCAGAGGAGGTGGGCGGGTCAACACCGGGGAGCTGTTTTTT	-	once	TRBV27	TRBJ2-2
CASSEWGIMRAGEAFF	TGTGCCAGCAGTGAATGGGGGATAATGAGGGCCGGTGAAGCTTTCTTT	-	-	TRBV2	TRBJ1-1
CAWRGDSRLLVANVLTF	TGTGCCTGGAGGGGGGACAGTAGACTGCTTGTGGCCAACGTCCTGACTTTC	TRBD1	-	TRBV30	TRBJ2-6
CASSESRDRGSDTEAFF	TGCGCCAGCAGTGAGTCCCGGGACAGGGGTTCGGACACTGAAGCTTTCTTT	TRBD1	-	TRBV10-1	TRBJ1-1
CASSPPAGRPGTQYF	TGTGCCAGCTCACCACCGGCAGGGAGGCCCGGGACCCAGTACTTC	-	-	TRBV18	TRBJ2-5